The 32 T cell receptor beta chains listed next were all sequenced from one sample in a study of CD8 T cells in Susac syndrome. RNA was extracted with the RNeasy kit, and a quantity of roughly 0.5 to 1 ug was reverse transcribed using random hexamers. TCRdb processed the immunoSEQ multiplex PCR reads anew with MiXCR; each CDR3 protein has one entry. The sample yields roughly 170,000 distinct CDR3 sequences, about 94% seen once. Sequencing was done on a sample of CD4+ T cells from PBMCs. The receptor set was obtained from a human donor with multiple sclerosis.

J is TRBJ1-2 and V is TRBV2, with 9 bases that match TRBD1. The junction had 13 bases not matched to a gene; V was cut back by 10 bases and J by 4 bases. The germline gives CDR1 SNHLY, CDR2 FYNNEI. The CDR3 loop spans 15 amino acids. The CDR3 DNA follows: TGTGCCACCCCAGGGACAGGGCGATCTATCTATGGCTACACCTTC. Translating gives CATPGTGRSIYGYTF.

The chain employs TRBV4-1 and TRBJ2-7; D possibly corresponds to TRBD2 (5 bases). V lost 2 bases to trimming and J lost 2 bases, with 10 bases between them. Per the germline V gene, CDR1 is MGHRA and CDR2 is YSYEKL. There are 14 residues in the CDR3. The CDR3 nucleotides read TGCGCCAGCAGCCAAATGGGAGAAACCTACGAGCAGTACTTC. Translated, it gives CASSQMGETYEQYF.

CDR3 bases: TGTGCCAGCAGGATAAGCGGGGACGGGGGGACGCAGTATTTT. Translated: CASRISGDGGTQYF. The V gene is TRBV7-2, the J gene TRBJ2-3, with TRBD2 matching 7 bases. The CDR3 spans 14 residues. In germline, CDR1 is SGHTA, CDR2 FQGNSA. V dropped 6 bases and J dropped 9; count of bases not matched to a gene: 12.

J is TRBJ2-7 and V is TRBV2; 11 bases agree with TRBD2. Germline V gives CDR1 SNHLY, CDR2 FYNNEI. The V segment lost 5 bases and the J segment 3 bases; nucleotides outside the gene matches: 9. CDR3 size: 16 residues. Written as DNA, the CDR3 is TGTGCCAGCAGTTTTCAGCCGGGACTAGCGGTCTACGAGCAGTACTTC. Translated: CASSFQPGLAVYEQYF.

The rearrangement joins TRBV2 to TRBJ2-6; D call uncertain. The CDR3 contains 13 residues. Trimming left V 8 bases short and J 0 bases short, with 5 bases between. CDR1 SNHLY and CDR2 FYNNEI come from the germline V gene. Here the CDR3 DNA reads TGTGCCAGCGCGGACTCTGGGGCCAACGTCCTGACTTTC. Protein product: CASADSGANVLTF.

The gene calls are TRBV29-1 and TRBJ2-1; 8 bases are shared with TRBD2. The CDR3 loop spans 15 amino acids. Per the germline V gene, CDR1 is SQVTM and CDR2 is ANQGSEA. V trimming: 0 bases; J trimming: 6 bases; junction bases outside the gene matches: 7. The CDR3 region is CSVEDLGLAGNEQFF. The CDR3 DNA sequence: TGCAGCGTTGAAGATCTTGGCCTAGCGGGCAATGAGCAGTTCTTC.

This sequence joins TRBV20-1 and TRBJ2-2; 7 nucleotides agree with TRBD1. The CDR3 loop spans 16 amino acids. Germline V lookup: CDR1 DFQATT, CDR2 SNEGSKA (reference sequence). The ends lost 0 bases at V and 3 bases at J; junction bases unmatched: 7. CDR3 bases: TGCAGTGCTAGAGATCCCCGTCAGGGGGACACCGGGGAGCTGTTTTTT. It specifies CSARDPRQGDTGELFF.

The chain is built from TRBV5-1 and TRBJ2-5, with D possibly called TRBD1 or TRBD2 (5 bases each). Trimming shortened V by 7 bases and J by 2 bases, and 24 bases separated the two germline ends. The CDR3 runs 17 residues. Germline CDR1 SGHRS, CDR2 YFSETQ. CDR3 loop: CASRTGAISSLQETQYF. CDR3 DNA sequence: TGCGCCAGCCGCACCGGGGCCATATCATCCCTACAAGAGACCCAGTACTTC.

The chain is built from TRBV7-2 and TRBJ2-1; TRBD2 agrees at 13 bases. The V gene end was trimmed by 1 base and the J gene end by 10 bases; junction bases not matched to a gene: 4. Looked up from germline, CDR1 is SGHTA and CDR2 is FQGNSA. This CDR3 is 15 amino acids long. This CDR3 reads CASSLVTSGRAEQFF. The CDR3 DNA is TGTGCCAGCAGCTTAGTAACTAGCGGGAGGGCCGAGCAGTTCTTC.

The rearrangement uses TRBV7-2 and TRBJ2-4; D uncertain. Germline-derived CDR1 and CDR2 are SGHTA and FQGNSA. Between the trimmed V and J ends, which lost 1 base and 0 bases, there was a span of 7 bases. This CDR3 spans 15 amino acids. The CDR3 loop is CASSLESVAKNIQYF. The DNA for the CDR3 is TGTGCCAGCAGCTTAGAATCGGTAGCCAAAAACATTCAGTACTTC.

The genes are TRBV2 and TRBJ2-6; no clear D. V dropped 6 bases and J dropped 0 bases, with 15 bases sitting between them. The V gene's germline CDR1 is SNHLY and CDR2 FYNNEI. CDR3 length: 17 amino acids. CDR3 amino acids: CASRLQSFASGANVLTF. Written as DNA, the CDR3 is TGTGCCAGCAGACTTCAGTCCTTCGCCTCTGGGGCCAACGTCCTGACTTTC.

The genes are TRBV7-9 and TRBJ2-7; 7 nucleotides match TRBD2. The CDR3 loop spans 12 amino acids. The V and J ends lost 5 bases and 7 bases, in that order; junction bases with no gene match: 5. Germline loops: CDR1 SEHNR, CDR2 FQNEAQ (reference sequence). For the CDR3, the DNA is TGTGCCAGCAGCCCTCAGGGAGGGGAGCAGTACTTC. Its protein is CASSPQGGEQYF.

CDR3 DNA: TGCGCCAGCAGCTTGGCCTCGAGGAGAGGAGATACGCAGTATTTT. It yields the protein CASSLASRRGDTQYF. This rearrangement joins TRBV5-1 to TRBJ2-3, with unresolved D. This CDR3 is built from 15 residues. Trimming left V 0 bases short and J 5 bases short, with 13 bases between. CDR1 is SGHRS and CDR2 is YFSETQ in the germline V gene.

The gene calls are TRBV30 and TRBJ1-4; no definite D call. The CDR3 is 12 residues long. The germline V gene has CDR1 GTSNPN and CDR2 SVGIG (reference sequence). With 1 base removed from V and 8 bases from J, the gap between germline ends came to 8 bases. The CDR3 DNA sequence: TGTGCCTGGAGTGCCGATGAAGAAAAACTGTTTTTT. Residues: CAWSADEEKLFF. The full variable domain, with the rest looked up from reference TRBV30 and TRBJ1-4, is SQTIHQWPATLVQPVGSPLSLECTVEGTSNPNLYWYRQAAGRGLQLLFYSVGIGQISSEVPQNLSASRPQDRQFILSSKKLLLSDSGFYLCAWSADEEKLFFGSGTQLSVL.

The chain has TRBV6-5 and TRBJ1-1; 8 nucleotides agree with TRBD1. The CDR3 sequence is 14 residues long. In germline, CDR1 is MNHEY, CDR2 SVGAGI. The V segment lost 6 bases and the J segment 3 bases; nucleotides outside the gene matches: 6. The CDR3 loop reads CASSQTGEYTEAFF. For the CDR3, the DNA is TGTGCCAGCAGCCAGACAGGGGAGTACACTGAAGCTTTCTTT.

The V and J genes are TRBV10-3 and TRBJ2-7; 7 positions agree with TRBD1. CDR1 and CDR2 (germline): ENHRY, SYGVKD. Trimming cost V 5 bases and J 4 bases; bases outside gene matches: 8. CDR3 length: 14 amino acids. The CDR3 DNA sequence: TGTGCCATCAGTATGGGGACAGCCCAGTACGAGCAGTACTTC. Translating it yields CAISMGTAQYEQYF.

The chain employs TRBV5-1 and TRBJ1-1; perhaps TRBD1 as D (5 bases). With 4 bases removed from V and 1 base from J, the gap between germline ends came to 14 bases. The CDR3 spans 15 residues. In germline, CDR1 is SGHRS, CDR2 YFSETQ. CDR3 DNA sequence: TGCGCCAGCAGCCCGAGGGGTCCGGGGAACACTGAAGCTTTCTTT. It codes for CASSPRGPGNTEAFF.

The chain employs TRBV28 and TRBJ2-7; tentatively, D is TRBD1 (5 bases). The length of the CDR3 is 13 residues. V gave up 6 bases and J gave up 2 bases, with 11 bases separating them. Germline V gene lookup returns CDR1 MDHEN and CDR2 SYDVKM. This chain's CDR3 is CASRGAVTYEQYF. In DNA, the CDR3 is TGTGCCAGCAGAGGGGCGGTCACCTACGAGCAGTACTTC.

The DNA for the CDR3 is TGTGCCAGCAGCTTAGGGACAGGGGAGTTCAGTGAAAAACTGTTTTTT. This sequence encodes CASSLGTGEFSEKLFF. This rearrangement joins TRBV7-9 to TRBJ1-4; TRBD1 matches 9 bases. From germline, CDR1 is SEHNR and CDR2 FQNEAQ (reference sequence). With 1 base clipped from V and 7 bases from J, the junction kept 7 bases outside the gene matches. The CDR3 is made up of 16 amino acids.

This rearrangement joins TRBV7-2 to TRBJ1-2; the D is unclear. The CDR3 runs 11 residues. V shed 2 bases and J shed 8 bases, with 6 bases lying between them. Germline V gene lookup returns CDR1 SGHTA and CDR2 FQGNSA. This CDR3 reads CASSLMRGYTF. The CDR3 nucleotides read TGTGCCAGCAGCTTAATGCGAGGCTACACCTTC.

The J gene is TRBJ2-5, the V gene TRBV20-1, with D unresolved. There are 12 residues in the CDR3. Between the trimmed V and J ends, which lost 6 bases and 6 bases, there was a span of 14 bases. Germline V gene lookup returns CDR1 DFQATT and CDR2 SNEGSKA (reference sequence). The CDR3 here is CSAFPGSQTQYF. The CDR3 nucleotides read TGCAGTGCCTTCCCTGGTTCGCAGACCCAGTACTTC.

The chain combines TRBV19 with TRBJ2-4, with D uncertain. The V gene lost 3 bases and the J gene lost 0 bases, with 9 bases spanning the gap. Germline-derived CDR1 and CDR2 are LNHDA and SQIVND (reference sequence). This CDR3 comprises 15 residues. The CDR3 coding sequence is TGTGCCAGTAGTATGCGTAATCTAGCCAAAAACATTCAGTACTTC. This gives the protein CASSMRNLAKNIQYF.

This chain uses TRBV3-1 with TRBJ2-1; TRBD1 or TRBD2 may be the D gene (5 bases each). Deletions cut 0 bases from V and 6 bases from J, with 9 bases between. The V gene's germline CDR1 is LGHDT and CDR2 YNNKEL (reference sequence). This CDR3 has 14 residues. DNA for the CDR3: TGTGCCAGCAGCCAAGAGGTTGGGGGCAATGAGCAGTTCTTC. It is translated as CASSQEVGGNEQFF.

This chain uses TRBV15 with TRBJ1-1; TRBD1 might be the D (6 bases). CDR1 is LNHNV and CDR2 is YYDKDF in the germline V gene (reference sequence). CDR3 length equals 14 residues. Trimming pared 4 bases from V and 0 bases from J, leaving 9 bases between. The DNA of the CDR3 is TGTGCCACCAGCAAGGGGGGAATGAACACTGAAGCTTTCTTT. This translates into CATSKGGMNTEAFF.

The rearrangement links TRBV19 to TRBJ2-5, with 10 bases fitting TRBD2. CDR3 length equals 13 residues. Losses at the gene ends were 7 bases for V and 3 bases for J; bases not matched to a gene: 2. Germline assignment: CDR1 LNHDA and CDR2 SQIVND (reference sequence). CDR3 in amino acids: CASKTSGEETQYF. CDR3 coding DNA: TGTGCCAGTAAAACTAGCGGGGAAGAGACCCAGTACTTC.

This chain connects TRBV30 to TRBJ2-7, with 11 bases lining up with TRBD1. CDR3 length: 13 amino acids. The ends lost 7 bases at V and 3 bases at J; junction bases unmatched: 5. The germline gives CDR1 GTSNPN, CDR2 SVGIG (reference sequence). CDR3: CALGQGGSYEQYF. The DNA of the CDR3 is TGTGCCTTGGGACAGGGGGGGAGCTACGAGCAGTACTTC.

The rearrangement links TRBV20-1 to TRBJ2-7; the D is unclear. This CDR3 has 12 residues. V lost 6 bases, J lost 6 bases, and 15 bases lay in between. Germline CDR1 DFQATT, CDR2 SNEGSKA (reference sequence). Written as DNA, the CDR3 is TGCAGTGCCACAGTAGTTAGCTCCGAGCAGTACTTC. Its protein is CSATVVSSEQYF.

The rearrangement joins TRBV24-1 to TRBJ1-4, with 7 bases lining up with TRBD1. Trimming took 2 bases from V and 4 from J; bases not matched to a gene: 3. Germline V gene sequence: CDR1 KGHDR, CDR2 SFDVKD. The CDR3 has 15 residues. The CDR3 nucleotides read TGTGCCACCAGTGATTCCAGGGGGGGTAATGAAAAACTGTTTTTT. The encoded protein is CATSDSRGGNEKLFF.

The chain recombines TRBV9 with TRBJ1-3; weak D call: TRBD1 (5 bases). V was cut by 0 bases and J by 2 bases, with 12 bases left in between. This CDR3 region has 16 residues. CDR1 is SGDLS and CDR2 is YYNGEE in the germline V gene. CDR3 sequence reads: CASSVGGAQAGNTIYF. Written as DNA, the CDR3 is TGTGCCAGCAGCGTAGGAGGGGCTCAAGCTGGAAACACCATATATTTT. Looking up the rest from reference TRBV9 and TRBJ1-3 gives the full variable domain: DSGVTQTPKHLITATGQRVTLRCSPRSGDLSVYWYQQSLDQGLQFLIQYYNGEERAKGNILERFSAQQFPDLHSELNLSSLELGDSALYFCASSVGGAQAGNTIYFGEGSWLTVV.

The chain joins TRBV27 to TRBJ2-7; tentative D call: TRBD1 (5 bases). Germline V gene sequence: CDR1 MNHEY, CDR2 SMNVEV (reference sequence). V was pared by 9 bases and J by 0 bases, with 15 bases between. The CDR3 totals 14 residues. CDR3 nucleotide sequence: TGTGCCAGTATCGGACAACCTCCCTCCTACGAGCAGTACTTC. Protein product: CASIGQPPSYEQYF.

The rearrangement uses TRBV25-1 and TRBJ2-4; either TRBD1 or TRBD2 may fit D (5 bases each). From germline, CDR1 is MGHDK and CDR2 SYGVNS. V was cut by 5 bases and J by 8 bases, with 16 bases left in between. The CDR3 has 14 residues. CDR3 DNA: TGTGCCAGCAGTCCGGGACGACCCCCCCACATTCAGTACTTC. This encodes CASSPGRPPHIQYF.

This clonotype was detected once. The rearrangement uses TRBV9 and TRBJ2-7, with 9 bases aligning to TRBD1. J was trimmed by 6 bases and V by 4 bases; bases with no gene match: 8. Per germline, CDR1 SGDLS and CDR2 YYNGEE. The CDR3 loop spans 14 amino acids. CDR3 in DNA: TGTGCCAGCAGCCCGGGACAGGGTTCGCGCGAGCAGTACTTC. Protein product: CASSPGQGSREQYF.